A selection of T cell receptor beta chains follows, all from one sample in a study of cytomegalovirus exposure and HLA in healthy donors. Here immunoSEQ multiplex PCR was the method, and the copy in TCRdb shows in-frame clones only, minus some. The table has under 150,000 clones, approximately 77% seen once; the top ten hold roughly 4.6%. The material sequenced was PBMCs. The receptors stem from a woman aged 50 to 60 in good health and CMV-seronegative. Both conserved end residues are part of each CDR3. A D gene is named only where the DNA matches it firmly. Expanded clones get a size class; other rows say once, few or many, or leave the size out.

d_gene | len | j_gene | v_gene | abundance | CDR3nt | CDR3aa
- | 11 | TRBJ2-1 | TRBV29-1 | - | TGCAGCGTTGGCTACTACAATGAGCAGTTCTTC | CSVGYYNEQFF
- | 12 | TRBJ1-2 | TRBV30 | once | TGTGCCTGGGCATCCCGCGTGGTTGGCTACACCTTC | CAWASRVVGYTF
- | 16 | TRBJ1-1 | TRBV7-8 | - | TGTGCCAGCAGCTTAGCGCCGGGAGGCCAGAACACTGAAGCTTTCTTT | CASSLAPGGQNTEAFF
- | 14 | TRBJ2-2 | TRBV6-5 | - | TGTGCCAGCAGTTACGCAGTGAACACCGGGGAGCTGTTTTTT | CASSYAVNTGELFF
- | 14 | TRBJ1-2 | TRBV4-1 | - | TGCGCCAGCAGCCAAGATCCGGTTGGCTATGGCTACACCTTC | CASSQDPVGYGYTF
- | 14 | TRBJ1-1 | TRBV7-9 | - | TGTTCCAGCAGCCTAGGGGGGGTTTTAACTGAAGCTTTCTTT | CSSSLGGVLTEAFF
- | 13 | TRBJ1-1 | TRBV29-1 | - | TGCAGCGTTGGTCGGGTTCGGAACACTGAAGCTTTCTTT | CSVGRVRNTEAFF
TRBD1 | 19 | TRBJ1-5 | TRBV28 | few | TGTGCCAGCAGTCCCGCCGGATGGGGTCGGACAGGGGGAGGTCAGCCCCAGCATTTT | CASSPAGWGRTGGGQPQHF
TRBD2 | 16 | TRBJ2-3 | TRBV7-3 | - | TGTGCCAGCAGCCCACCCCAGACTAGCGGCACAGATACGCAGTATTTT | CASSPPQTSGTDTQYF
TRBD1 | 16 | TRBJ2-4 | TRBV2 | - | TGTGCCAGCGAAGGACAGGGGGCAGGGGCCAAAAACATTCAGTACTTC | CASEGQGAGAKNIQYF
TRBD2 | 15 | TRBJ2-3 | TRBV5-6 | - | TGTGCCAGCAGCTCTAGCGGGGGGGCAGCAGATACGCAGTATTTT | CASSSSGGAADTQYF
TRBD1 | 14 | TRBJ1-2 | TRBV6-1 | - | TGTGCCAGCAGAAGGACAGGGGAAAACTATGGCTACACCTTC | CASRRTGENYGYTF
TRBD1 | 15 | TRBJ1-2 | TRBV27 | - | TGTGCCAGCAGTCCTCATCCGGGACAGGGGAATGGCTACACCTTC | CASSPHPGQGNGYTF
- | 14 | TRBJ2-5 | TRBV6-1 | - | TGTGCCAGCAGTGAACAGGGGGGCCAAGAGACCCAGTACTTC | CASSEQGGQETQYF
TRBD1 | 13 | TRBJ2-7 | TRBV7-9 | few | TGTGCCAGCTTGGGGACAGGGGGCGGAGAGCAGTACTTC | CASLGTGGGEQYF
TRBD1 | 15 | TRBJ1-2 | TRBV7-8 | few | TGTGCCAGCAGCTTAGCGCTAACAGGGGTAAATGGCTACACCTTC | CASSLALTGVNGYTF
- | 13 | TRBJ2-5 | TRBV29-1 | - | TGCAGCGTTGATGTTACCGGGGAAAAGACCCAGTACTTC | CSVDVTGEKTQYF
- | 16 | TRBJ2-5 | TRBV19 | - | TGTGCCAGTAGTATTCTAAAGGACTCTAGGCAAGAGACCCAGTACTTC | CASSILKDSRQETQYF
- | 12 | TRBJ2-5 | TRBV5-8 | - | TGTGCCAGCAGCCTAAACGGAGAGACCCAGTACTTC | CASSLNGETQYF
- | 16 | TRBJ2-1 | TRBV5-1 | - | TGCGCCAGCAGCTTTACGGGGTTGTACCCCTACAATGAGCAGTTCTTC | CASSFTGLYPYNEQFF
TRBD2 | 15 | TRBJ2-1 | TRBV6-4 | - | TGTGCCAGCAGTGACAGCGGTGGGGGGGGCAATGAGCAGTTCTTC | CASSDSGGGGNEQFF
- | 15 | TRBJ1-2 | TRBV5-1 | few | TGCGCCAGCAGCCAGAACCCAGGGGCGGAGAGGAGCTACACCTTC | CASSQNPGAERSYTF
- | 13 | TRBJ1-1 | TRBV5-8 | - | TGTGCCAGCAGCCCCGGCAGGGATATTGAAGCTTTCTTT | CASSPGRDIEAFF
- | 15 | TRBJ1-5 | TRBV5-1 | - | TGCGCCAGCAGCTTGACAAACAGAGAAAATCAGCCCCAGCATTTT | CASSLTNRENQPQHF
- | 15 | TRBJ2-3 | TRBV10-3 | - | TGTGCCATCAGTGAGATAGCCTCCCGGGCAGATACGCAGTATTTT | CAISEIASRADTQYF
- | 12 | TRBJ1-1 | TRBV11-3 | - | TGTGCCAGCAGACGGGGGGTCTCTGAAGCTTTCTTT | CASRRGVSEAFF
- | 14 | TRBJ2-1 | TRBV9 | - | TGTGCCAGCAGCGTAGGTGGGGGCATAAATGAGCAGTTCTTC | CASSVGGGINEQFF
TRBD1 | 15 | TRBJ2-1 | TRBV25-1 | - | TGTGCCAGCAGTGAGTATCGGGACAGGGGTAGTGAGCAGTTCTTC | CASSEYRDRGSEQFF
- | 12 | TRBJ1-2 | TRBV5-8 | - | TGTGCCAGCAGCCTGCTTCCCCAGGGCTACACCTTC | CASSLLPQGYTF
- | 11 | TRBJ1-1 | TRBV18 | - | TGTGCCAGCTCACTTCGGACTGAAGCTTTCTTT | CASSLRTEAFF
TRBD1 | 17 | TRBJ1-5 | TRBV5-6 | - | TGTGCCAGCAGCTTCACAGGGGGCAGGGTGATAGCGCAGCCCCAGCATTTT | CASSFTGGRVIAQPQHF
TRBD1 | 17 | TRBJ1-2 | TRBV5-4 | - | TGTGCCAGCAGCTTGCGTAGGACAGGGGGTTTCAGCTATGGCTACACCTTC | CASSLRRTGGFSYGYTF
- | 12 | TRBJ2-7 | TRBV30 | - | TGTGCCTGGAGTGAACAGCACTACGAGCAGTACTTC | CAWSEQHYEQYF
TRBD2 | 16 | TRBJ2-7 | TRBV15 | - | TGTGCCACCAGCAGAGGCGGTCTAGCGGGGGCCTACGAGCAGTACTTC | CATSRGGLAGAYEQYF
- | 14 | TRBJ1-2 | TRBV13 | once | TGTGCCAGCAGCTCGGGACTCCCTAACTATGGCTACACCTTC | CASSSGLPNYGYTF
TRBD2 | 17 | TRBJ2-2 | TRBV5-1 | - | TGCGCCAGCAGCACGGGACTAGCGGGGGGGCTCCCCGGGGAGCTGTTTTTT | CASSTGLAGGLPGELFF
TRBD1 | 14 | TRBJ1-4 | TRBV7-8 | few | TGTGCCAGCAGCCCCCGACAGGGAGGTGAAAAACTGTTTTTT | CASSPRQGGEKLFF
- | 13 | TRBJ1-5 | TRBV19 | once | TGTGCCAGTAGCCCCCAGGGGAATCAGCCCCAGCATTTT | CASSPQGNQPQHF
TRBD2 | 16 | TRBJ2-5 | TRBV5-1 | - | TGCGCCAGCAGCTTGGGGGGACTAGCGGGGCAAGAGACCCAGTACTTC | CASSLGGLAGQETQYF